This paragraph covers one T cell receptor beta chain sequence. 60 Vbeta and 13 Jbeta primers were used in PCR. Sequencing used immunoSEQ multiplex PCR; TCRdb keeps in-frame clones, though not all of them. The sample shows 200,000 to 250,000 clones, around nine tenths of them seen only once. This record comes from a study of cytomegalovirus exposure and HLA in healthy donors. Study-wide context: Falling in the Caucasian-associated ancestry cluster were about 82% of approximately 410 genotyped donors.

Trimming left V 0 bases short and J 7 bases short, with 16 bases between. Germline-derived CDR1 and CDR2 are LGHNA and YSLEER. There are 17 residues in the CDR3. Sequencing used PBMCs. The TCR originated in a woman aged 18 to 35 in good health and CMV-seronegative. The genes are TRBV4-3 and TRBJ1-6, with D perhaps TRBD1 (5 bases). CDR3 nucleotides: TGCGCCAGCAGCCAAGATCCTCTGGGGCTCGGGAATTCACCCCTCCACTTT. Protein: CASSQDPLGLGNSPLHF.